The TCR beta chain described here comes from a study of blood T cell repertoires in COVID-19. At the level of the study: Collection of acute and convalescent COVID-19 samples took place in the United States, Italy and Spain. PBMCs, B-cell-depleted T cells, or T cells provided the cDNA or gDNA that made up the material.

Allocation to cohorts depended on clinical history reported by the participants. In the original processing: Estimated nucleated cell counts came from reference gene primer amplification. Clones were read by immunoSEQ multiplex PCR, and TCRdb kept only the in-frame ones, dropping some. The DNA gave D and trimming, while V, J and clone size come from that table. The repertoire holds a few hundred thousand clones, with around 86% as singletons. Unmatched junction bases numbered 18, after V lost 7 bases and J lost 13 bases. Germline lookup yields CDR1 MNHEY and CDR2 SVGAGI. CDR3 size: 14 residues. The sample was PBMCs or T cells enriched from blood (not recorded which). This chain links TRBV6-5 with TRBJ1-2; 7 bases fit TRBD1. This receptor was taken from a woman aged 45-59 years who had recovered from COVID-19. This chain's CDR3 is CASISARATGQVTF. The CDR3 DNA sequence: TGTGCCAGCATCTCCGCGCGCGCGACAGGGCAAGTCACCTTC.